This record covers a single T cell receptor beta chain. The CDR3 is made up of 16 amino acids. Germline CDR1 reads KGHDR; CDR2 reads SFDVKD. V was trimmed by 1 base and J by 6 bases, leaving 15 bases between them. The sample originates from a study of T-cell memory formation after mild COVID-19. TCRdb re-called the 5' RACE reads with MiXCR, one entry per CDR3 protein. The sample consists of approximately 430,000 distinct CDR3 sequences, about a quarter of them appearing once. Sequencing was performed on PBMCs or a T cell subset sorted from them (not recorded which). This sequence joins TRBV24-1 and TRBJ2-1, with D perhaps matching TRBD2 (7 bases). This TCR was recovered from an adult woman who had mild COVID-19 (a few samples of this study predate the infection). Cell type and time point are not known. The CDR3 nucleotides are TGTGCCACCAGTGATTTAGGCCGAGGGGGGGTCAATGAGCAGTTCTTC. Encoded protein: CATSDLGRGGVNEQFF.